The entry that follows covers one T cell receptor beta chain sequence. This clone's antigen is unknown. No per-base quality is available; no much larger clone lies one base away. The sample belongs to a study of identifying expanded T cells in peripheral blood (dated by TCRdb to about 2019). Turning to the overall study: Four technical replicates, made by sequencing separate aliquots from the same pool of genomic DNA, were compared pairwise. Broad study findings and their caveats: Variance in clone template counts between approximately two-week samples significantly increased with total template count across all healthy donors. The binomial model flagged 0.9 to 1.5 differentially abundant clones between technical replicates, compared with roughly 17 over roughly 2 weeks and approximately 18 over around four weeks. Across all healthy-donor time intervals, the beta-binomial model significantly lowered both the number of clones called differentially abundant and the false-positive rate. The authors expected that biological variance in healthy repertoires might rise further over much longer intervals, such as months to years.

No immune events, such as infections, were documented for the healthy donors during the collection period. Blood repertoires from healthy donors were used as a training cohort for calibrating time-dependent variance in a beta-binomial model of differential abundance of T-cell clones. The training cohort comprised about ten healthy donors, 3 female and 7 male. An age range of roughly 25 to 65 years, with an average of about 45 years, was recorded for the donors. Whole blood was collected from each healthy donor at three time points spaced two weeks apart and obtained from a commercial supplier. Genomic DNA was extracted from unsorted whole blood for immunosequencing. The immunoSEQ Assay, which uses bias-controlled multiplex PCR amplification of genomic DNA, was used to profile TCRbeta CDR3 regions. In the original analysis: The absolute abundance of each unique TCRbeta CDR3 region was quantified after sequences were collapsed and filtered. Differential abundance was assessed using a binomial (Fisher-equivalent) model and a beta-binomial model in which time-dependent variance fitted from healthy donors was added. Any clone with fewer than 5 combined templates was excluded, and a clone was called differentially abundant if its Benjamini-Hochberg FDR was below 0.01. The form v = (b*log(k)+a)^2 was used to model beta-binomial variance as a function of total template count across the two samples. Held by TCRdb, this immuneACCESS table contains in-frame sequences only and omits some clones. Under half of the omission traces to an unresolved V gene where checked; the cause of the rest is unknown. V and J calls and clone size are those listed in that table; D and trimming were worked out from the DNA. Counted in this sample were about 130,000 clones; approximately 86% of them appeared once. The top ten constitute 8.4% of the sample.

The cysteine opens and the phenylalanine closes a CDR3 of 12 amino acids. Only CDR3 DNA is held: 36 bases, read in frame from base 1. The germline V gene encodes CDR1 WNHNN and CDR2 SYGVQD (reference sequence). After removal of 6 bases from V and 4 bases from J, the junction retains 1 base not matched to a gene. The chain joins TRBV10-1 to TRBJ2-3, with TRBD2 matching 7 junction bases. The specimen was blood. The TCR was taken from a person aged 18 to 70 in good health. DNA sequence: TGCGCCAGCAGCGGACTAGCAGATACGCAGTATTTT. Its protein is CASSGLADTQYF.